The rows below give T cell receptor beta chains drawn from one sample of a study of post-analysis software for immune sequencing data. TCRdb fed the PCR reads into MiXCR, producing one record per CDR3 protein. The table lists 500,000 to 600,000 distinct CDR3 sequences, roughly 46% of them singletons. Sequences were obtained from blood. All receptors derive from a girl between 5 and 17 years old with multiple sclerosis. Each CDR3 is given with its conserved first and last residue. D genes are given only for firm matches. The listing skips clone size in some rows; elsewhere it reads once, few, many or a size class.

D: -
length: 12
size: -
V: TRBV28
J: TRBJ1-1
DNA: TGTGCCAGCAGTTTGACACAGGCTGAAGCTTTCTTT
CDR3: CASSLTQAEAFF

D: TRBD1
length: 15
size: -
V: TRBV5-1
J: TRBJ2-5
DNA: TGCGCCAGCAGCTTGGGGGGGACAGGCCCGGTGACCCAGTACTTC
CDR3: CASSLGGTGPVTQYF

D: -
length: 15
size: few
V: TRBV4-1
J: TRBJ2-7
DNA: TGCGCCAGCAGCCAAAGGGACCAGGAGAGCTACGAGCAGTACTTC
CDR3: CASSQRDQESYEQYF

D: TRBD2
length: 14
size: few
V: TRBV20-1
J: TRBJ2-7
DNA: TGCAGTGCTAGAGACCGACTAGCGGGAGCCGAGCAGTACTTC
CDR3: CSARDRLAGAEQYF

D: -
length: 13
size: few
V: TRBV12-3/TRBV12-4
J: TRBJ2-3
DNA: TGTGCCAGCCGCCTCCAGGGAACAGATACGCAGTATTTT
CDR3: CASRLQGTDTQYF

D: -
length: 16
size: -
V: TRBV7-8
J: TRBJ1-2
DNA: TGTGCCAGCAGCTTAGAGGGGGGACGGGTAAACTATGGCTACACCTTC
CDR3: CASSLEGGRVNYGYTF

D: TRBD1
length: 16
size: few
V: TRBV6-5
J: TRBJ2-7
DNA: TGTGCCAGCAGTTCCCCTTGGGACAGGGGGCTCCACGAGCAGTACTTC
CDR3: CASSSPWDRGLHEQYF

D: -
length: 13
size: -
V: TRBV9
J: TRBJ1-1
DNA: TGTGCCAGCAGCGTAAGGGTGAACACTGAAGCTTTCTTT
CDR3: CASSVRVNTEAFF

D: -
length: 13
size: -
V: TRBV6-6
J: TRBJ2-5
DNA: TGTGCCAGCAGTTACCCCCGGTCGGAGACCCAGTACTTC
CDR3: CASSYPRSETQYF

D: -
length: 14
size: few
V: TRBV4-1
J: TRBJ1-1
DNA: TGCGCCAGCAGCCCTGAAGTACATGAAACTGAAGCTTTCTTT
CDR3: CASSPEVHETEAFF

D: TRBD2
length: 18
size: few
V: TRBV12-3/TRBV12-4
J: TRBJ2-6
DNA: TGTGCCAGCAGTTTATGGGGGGGAGGTCAGTCTGGGGCCAACGTCCTGACTTTC
CDR3: CASSLWGGGQSGANVLTF

D: TRBD1
length: 15
size: -
V: TRBV5-1
J: TRBJ1-2
DNA: TGCGCCAGCAGCTTGGGGGACAGGGGGAACTATGGCTACACCTTC
CDR3: CASSLGDRGNYGYTF

D: -
length: 14
size: -
V: TRBV20-1
J: TRBJ2-1
DNA: TGCAGTGCTAGAGCGCCACTAGTTTACAATGAGCAGTTCTTC
CDR3: CSARAPLVYNEQFF

D: -
length: 14
size: once
V: TRBV5-8
J: TRBJ2-3
DNA: TGTGCCAGCAGCTTGGTTCCCATCACAGATACGCAGTATTTT
CDR3: CASSLVPITDTQYF